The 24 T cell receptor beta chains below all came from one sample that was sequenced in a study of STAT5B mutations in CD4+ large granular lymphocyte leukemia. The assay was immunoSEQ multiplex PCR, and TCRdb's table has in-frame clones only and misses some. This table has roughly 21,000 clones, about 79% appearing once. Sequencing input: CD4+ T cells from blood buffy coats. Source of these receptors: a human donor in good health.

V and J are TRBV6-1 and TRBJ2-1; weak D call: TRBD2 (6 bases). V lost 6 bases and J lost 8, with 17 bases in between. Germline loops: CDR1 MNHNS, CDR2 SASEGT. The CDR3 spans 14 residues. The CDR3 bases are TGTGCCAGCAGCCTACCCCGGGAGTTCGATGAGCAGTTCTTC. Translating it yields CASSLPREFDEQFF.

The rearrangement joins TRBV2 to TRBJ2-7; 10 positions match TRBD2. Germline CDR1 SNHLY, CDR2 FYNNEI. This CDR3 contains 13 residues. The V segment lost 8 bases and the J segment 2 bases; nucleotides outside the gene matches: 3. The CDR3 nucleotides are TGTGCCAGCGGGGGGACTAGCGCCTACGAGCAGTACTTC. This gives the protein CASGGTSAYEQYF.

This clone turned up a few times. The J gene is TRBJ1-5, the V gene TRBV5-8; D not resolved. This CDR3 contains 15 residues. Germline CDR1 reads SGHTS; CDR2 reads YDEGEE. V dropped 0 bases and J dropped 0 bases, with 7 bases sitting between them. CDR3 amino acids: CASSLAGYSNQPQHF. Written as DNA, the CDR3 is TGTGCCAGCAGCTTGGCCGGGTATAGCAATCAGCCCCAGCATTTT.

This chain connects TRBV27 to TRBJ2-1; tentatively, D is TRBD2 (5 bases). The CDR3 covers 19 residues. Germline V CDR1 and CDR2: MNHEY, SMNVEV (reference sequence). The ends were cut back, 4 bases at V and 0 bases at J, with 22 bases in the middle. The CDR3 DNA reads TGTGCCAGCAGTTCCCGGGGTGGCCGGTCGCTGAGCTCCTACAATGAGCAGTTCTTC. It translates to CASSSRGGRSLSSYNEQFF.

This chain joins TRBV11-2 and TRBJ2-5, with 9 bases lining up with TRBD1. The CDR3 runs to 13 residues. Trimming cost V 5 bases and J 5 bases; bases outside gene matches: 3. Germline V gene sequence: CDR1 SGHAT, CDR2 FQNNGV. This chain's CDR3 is CASSPGQGETQYF. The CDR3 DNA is TGTGCCAGCAGCCCGGGACAGGGCGAGACCCAGTACTTC.

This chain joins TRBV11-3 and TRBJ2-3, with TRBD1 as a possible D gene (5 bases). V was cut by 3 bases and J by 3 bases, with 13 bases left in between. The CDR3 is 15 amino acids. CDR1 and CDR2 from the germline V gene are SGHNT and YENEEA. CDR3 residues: CASSLWGGVTDTQYF. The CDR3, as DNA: TGTGCCAGCAGCTTGTGGGGCGGAGTGACAGATACGCAGTATTTT.

CDR3 sequence reads: CASRPPGQSNTGELFF. Written as DNA, the CDR3 is TGTGCCAGCCGGCCCCCGGGGCAATCGAACACCGGGGAGCTGTTTTTT. V and J are TRBV2 and TRBJ2-2; D tentatively reads TRBD1 or TRBD2 (5 bases each). The CDR3 has 16 residues. V was clipped by 8 bases and J by 0 bases, with 16 bases between them. Germline CDR1 is SNHLY and CDR2 is FYNNEI.

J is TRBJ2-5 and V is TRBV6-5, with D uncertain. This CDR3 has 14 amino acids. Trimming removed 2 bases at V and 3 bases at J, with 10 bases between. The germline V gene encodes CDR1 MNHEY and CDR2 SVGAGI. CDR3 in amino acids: CASSYGNTKETQYF. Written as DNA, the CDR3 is TGTGCCAGCAGTTACGGGAATACCAAAGAGACCCAGTACTTC.

Here the CDR3 DNA reads TGTGCCAGCAGCTTCAGTCAGACAGATACGCAGTATTTT. It specifies CASSFSQTDTQYF. J is TRBJ2-3 and V is TRBV7-9, with unresolved D. The CDR3 is 13 amino acids. Germline V gene sequence: CDR1 SEHNR, CDR2 FQNEAQ (reference sequence). The V end was cut by 3 bases, the J end by 3 bases, with 7 bases between. Full variable domain (outside the CDR3, taken from reference TRBV7-9 and TRBJ2-3): DTGVSQNPRHKITKRGQNVTFRCDPISEHNRLYWYRQTLGQGPEFLTYFQNEAQLEKSRLLSDRFSAERPKGSFSTLEIQRTEQGDSAMYLCASSFSQTDTQYFGPGTRLTVL.

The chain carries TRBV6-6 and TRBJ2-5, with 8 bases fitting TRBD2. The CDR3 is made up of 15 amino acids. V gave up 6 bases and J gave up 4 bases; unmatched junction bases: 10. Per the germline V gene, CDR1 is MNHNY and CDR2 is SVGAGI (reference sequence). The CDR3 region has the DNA TGTGCCAGCAGAACTAGCGGAGGAGGGGGAGAGACCCAGTACTTC. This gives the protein CASRTSGGGGETQYF.

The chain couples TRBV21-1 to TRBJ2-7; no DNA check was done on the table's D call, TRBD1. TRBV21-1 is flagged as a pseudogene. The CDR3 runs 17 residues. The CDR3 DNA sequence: TGTGCCAGCAGGAGCTTTGACAGGGGGCCGCTCTCCTACGAGCAGTACTTC. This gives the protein CASRSFDRGPLSYEQYF.

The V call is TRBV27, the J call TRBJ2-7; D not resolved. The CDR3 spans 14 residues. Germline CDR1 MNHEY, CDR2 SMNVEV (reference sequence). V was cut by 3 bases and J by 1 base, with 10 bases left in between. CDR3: CASSFGVRSYEQYF. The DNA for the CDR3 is TGTGCCAGCAGTTTCGGCGTTCGGTCCTACGAGCAGTACTTC.

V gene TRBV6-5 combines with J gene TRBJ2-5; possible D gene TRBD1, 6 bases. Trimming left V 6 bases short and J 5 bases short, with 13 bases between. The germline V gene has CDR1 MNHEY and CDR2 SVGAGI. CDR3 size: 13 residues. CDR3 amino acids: CASRPGQSETQYF. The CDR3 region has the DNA TGTGCCAGCAGACCCGGACAGTCCGAGACCCAGTACTTC.

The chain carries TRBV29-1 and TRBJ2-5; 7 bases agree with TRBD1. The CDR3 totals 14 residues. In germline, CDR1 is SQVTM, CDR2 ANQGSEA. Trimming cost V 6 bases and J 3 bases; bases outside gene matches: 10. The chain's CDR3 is CSVLGTERKETQYF. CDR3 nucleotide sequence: TGCAGCGTGCTAGGGACAGAGAGAAAAGAGACCCAGTACTTC. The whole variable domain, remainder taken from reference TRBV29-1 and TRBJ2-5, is SAVISQKPSRDICQRGTSLTIQCQVDSQVTMMFWYRQQPGQSLTLIATANQGSEATYESGFVIDKFPISRPNLTFSTLTVSNMSPEDSSIYLCSVLGTERKETQYFGPGTRLLVL.

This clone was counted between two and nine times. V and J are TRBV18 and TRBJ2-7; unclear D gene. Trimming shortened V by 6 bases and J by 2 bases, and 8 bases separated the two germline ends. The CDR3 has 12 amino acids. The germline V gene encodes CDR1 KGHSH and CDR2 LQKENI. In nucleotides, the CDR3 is TGTGCCAGCTCCGGCAGCACCTACGAGCAGTACTTC. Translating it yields CASSGSTYEQYF.

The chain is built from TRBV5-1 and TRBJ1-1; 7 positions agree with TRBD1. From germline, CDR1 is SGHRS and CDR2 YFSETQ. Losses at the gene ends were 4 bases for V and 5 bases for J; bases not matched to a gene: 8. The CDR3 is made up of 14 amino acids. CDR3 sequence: CASSATGVQTEAFF. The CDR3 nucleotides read TGCGCCAGCAGCGCTACAGGGGTTCAGACTGAAGCTTTCTTT.

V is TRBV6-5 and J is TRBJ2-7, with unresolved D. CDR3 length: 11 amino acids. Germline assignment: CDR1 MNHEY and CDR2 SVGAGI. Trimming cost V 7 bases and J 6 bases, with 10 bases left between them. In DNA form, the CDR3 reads TGTGCCAGCATTCTAGGTAGCGAGCAGTACTTC. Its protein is CASILGSEQYF.

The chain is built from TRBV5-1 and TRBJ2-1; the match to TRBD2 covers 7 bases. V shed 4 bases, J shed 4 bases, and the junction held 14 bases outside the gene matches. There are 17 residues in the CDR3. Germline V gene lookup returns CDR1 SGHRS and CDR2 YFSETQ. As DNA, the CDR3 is TGCGCCAGCAGCCCCCAGCCCAGCGGGAATCCTTACAATGAGCAGTTCTTC. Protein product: CASSPQPSGNPYNEQFF.

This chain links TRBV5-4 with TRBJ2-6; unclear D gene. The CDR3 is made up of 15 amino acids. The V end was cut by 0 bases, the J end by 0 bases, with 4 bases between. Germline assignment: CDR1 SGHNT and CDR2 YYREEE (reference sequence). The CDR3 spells CASSLENSGANVLTF. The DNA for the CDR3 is TGTGCCAGCAGCTTGGAGAACTCTGGGGCCAACGTCCTGACTTTC.

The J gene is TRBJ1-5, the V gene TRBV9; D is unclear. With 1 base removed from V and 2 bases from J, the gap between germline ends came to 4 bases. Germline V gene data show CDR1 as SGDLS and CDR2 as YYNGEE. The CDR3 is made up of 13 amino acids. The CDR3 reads CASSVSGNQPQHF. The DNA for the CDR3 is TGTGCCAGCAGCGTAAGTGGCAATCAGCCCCAGCATTTT.

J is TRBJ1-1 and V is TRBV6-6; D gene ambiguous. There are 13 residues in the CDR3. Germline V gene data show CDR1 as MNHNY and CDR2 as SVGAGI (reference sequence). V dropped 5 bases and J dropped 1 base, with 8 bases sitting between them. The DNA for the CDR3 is TGTGCCAGCAGTCCTACAGCGAACACTGAAGCTTTCTTT. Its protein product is CASSPTANTEAFF.

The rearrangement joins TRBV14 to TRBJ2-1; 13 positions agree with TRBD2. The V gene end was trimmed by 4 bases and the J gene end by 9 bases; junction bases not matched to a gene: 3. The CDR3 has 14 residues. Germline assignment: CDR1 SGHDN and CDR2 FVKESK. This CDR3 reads CASSPTSGRTEQFF. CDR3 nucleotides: TGTGCCAGCAGCCCGACTAGCGGGAGGACTGAGCAGTTCTTC.

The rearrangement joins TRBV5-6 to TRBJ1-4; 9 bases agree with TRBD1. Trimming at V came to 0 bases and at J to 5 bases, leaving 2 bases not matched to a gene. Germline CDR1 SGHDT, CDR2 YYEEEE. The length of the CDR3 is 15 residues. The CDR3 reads CASSLEGTGNEKLFF. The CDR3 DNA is TGTGCCAGCAGCTTGGAGGGGACAGGGAATGAAAAACTGTTTTTT.

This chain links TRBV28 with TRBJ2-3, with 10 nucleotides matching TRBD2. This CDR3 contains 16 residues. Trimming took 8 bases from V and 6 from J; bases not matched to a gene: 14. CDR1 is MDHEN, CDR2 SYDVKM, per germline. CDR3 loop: CASGLQLAGGPDTQYF. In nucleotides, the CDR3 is TGTGCCAGCGGACTTCAATTAGCGGGAGGTCCCGATACGCAGTATTTT.